Presented here are 6 T cell receptor beta chains from one specimen sequenced in a study of blood T cell repertoires in COVID-19. Measured with immunoSEQ multiplex PCR; TCRdb has only the in-frame clones, and not every one. The sample shows 80,000 or so clones, about 92% of them seen only once. Sequencing was performed on peripheral blood. All receptors derive from a man aged 50 or older with acute or convalescent COVID-19.

The rearrangement joins TRBV3-1 (or the pseudogene TRBV3-2) to TRBJ2-2; the D gene is possibly TRBD1 (5 bases). V was cut by 4 bases and J by 6 bases, with 15 bases left in between. The CDR3 loop spans 15 amino acids. Germline loops: CDR1 LGHDT, CDR2 YNNKEL (reference sequence). As DNA, the CDR3 is TGTGCCAGCAGCCCCGGCCAGGGAAAGGCCGGGGAGCTGTTTTTT. It translates to CASSPGQGKAGELFF.

The chain carries TRBV5-5 and TRBJ1-6, with 8 bases aligning to TRBD1. From germline, CDR1 is SGHKS and CDR2 YYEKEE (reference sequence). J gave up 9 bases and V 3 bases, and 8 bases lay outside the gene matches. This CDR3 has 15 amino acids. The chain's CDR3 is CASSSGQGVSSPLHF. CDR3 nucleotides: TGTGCCAGCAGCTCCGGACAGGGAGTATCTTCACCCCTCCACTTT.

This clone was seen once. The chain couples TRBV29-1 to TRBJ1-2; 11 nucleotides agree with TRBD1. This CDR3 has 14 residues. V was pared by 3 bases and J by 5 bases, with 5 bases of the junction left unmatched. In germline, CDR1 is SQVTM, CDR2 ANQGSEA. CDR3 bases: TGCAGCGTTGAGCCCGGGACAGGGGGTTATGGCTACACCTTC. This sequence encodes CSVEPGTGGYGYTF.

The chain carries TRBV9 and TRBJ2-5; 9 bases fit TRBD1. V lost 2 bases to trimming and J lost 3 bases; unmatched junction nucleotides: 5. Germline values: CDR1 SGDLS, CDR2 YYNGEE. The CDR3 length is 15 residues. CDR3 protein: CASSVRGQGEETQYF. The CDR3 DNA sequence: TGTGCCAGCAGCGTGAGGGGACAGGGCGAAGAGACCCAGTACTTC.

CDR3 nucleotides: TGCGCCAGCAGCCACCAATCCGGGACTAGCGGGAGGGGTGGCGAGACCCAGTACTTC. Amino acids: CASSHQSGTSGRGGETQYF. The chain couples TRBV5-1 to TRBJ2-5, with 16 bases fitting TRBD2. Trimming cost V 4 bases and J 5 bases; bases outside gene matches: 14. The germline V gene has CDR1 SGHRS and CDR2 YFSETQ. The CDR3 has 19 amino acids.

J is TRBJ1-3 and V is TRBV3-1 (or the pseudogene TRBV3-2), with D perhaps matching TRBD1 (6 bases). Trimming removed 2 bases from V and 0 bases from J, with 11 bases in between. There are 16 residues in the CDR3. CDR1 is LGHDT and CDR2 is YNNKEL in the germline V gene (reference sequence). In DNA form, the CDR3 reads TGTGCCAGCAGCCAATGGGGCAGGGGCTCTGGAAACACCATATATTTT. Translation: CASSQWGRGSGNTIYF.